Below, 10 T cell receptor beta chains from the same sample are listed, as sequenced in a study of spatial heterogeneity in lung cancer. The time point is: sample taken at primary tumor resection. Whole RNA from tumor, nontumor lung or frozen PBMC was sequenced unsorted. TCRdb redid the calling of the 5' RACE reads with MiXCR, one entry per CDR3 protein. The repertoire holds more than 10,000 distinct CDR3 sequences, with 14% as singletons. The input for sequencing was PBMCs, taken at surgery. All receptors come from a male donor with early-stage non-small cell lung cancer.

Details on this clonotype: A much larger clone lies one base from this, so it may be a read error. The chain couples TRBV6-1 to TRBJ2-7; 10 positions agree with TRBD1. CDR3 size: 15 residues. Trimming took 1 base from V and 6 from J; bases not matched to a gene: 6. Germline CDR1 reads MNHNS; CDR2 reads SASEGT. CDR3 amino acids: CASSEVRTGGPEQYF. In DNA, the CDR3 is TGTGCCAGCAGTGAAGTGAGGACAGGGGGTCCCGAGCAGTACTTC.

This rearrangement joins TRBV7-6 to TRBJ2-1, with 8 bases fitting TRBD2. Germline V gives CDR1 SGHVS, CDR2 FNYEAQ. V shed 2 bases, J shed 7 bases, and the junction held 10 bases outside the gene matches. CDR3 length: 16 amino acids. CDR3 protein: CASSLRGGGQENEQFF. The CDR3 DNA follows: TGTGCCAGCAGCTTACGGGGCGGGGGGCAAGAGAATGAGCAGTTCTTC.

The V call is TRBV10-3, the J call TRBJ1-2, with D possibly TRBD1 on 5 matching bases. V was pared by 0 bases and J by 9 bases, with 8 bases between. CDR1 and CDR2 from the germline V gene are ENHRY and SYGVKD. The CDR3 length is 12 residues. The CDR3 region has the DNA TGTGCCATCAGTGAGTCCGGGGGTCGCTACACCTTC. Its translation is CAISESGGRYTF.

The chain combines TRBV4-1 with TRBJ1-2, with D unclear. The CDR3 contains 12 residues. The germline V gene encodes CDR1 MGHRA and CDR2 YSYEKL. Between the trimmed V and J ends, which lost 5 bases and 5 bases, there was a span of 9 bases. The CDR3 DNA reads TGCGCCAGCAGCTACAGTTCTTATGGCTACACCTTC. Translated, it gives CASSYSSYGYTF.

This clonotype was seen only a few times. The CDR3 loop is CASSTLRGGAGELFF. CDR3 in DNA: TGTGCCAGCAGCACTCTCCGGGGGGGCGCCGGGGAGCTGTTTTTT. The gene calls are TRBV13 and TRBJ2-2; 8 nucleotides match TRBD2. This CDR3 has 15 residues. V shed 5 bases and J 6 bases; nucleotides not matched to a gene: 8. Per germline, CDR1 PRHDT and CDR2 FYEKMQ (reference sequence).

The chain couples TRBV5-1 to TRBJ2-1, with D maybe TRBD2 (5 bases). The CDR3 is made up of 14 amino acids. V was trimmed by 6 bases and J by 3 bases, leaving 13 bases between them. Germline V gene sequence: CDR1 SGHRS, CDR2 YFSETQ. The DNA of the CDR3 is TGCGCCAGCACCCTGACTACCTACTACAATGAGCAGTTCTTC. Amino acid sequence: CASTLTTYYNEQFF.

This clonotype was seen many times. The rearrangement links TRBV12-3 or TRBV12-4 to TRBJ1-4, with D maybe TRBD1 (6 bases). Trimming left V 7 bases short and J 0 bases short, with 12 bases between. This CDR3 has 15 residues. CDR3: CASTRGFATNEKLFF. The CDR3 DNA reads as TGTGCCAGCACCAGGGGATTTGCAACTAATGAAAAACTGTTTTTT.

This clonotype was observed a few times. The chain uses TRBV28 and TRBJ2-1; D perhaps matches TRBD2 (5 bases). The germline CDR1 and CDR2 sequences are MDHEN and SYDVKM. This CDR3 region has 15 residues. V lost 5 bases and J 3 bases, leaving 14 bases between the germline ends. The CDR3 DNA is TGTGCCAGCAGTCCCCCGGGAACATTCTACAATGAGCAGTTCTTC. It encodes CASSPPGTFYNEQFF.

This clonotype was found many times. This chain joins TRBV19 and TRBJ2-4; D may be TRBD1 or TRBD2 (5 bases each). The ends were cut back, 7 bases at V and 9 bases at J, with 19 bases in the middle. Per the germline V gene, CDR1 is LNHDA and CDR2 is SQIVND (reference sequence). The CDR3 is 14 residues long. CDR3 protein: CASKSGNPGSIQYF. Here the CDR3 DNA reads TGTGCCAGTAAATCAGGGAACCCAGGGAGCATTCAGTACTTC. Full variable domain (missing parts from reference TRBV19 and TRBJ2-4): DGGITQSPKYLFRKEGQNVTLSCEQNLNHDAMYWYRQDPGQGLRLIYYSQIVNDFQKGDIAEGYSVSREKKESFPLTVTSAQKNPTAFYLCASKSGNPGSIQYFGAGTRLSVL.

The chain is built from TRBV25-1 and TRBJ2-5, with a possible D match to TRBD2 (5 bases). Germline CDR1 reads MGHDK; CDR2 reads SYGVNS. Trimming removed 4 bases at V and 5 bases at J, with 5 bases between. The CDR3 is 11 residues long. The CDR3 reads CASSGGETQYF. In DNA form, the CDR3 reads TGTGCCAGCAGTGGAGGGGAGACCCAGTACTTC.